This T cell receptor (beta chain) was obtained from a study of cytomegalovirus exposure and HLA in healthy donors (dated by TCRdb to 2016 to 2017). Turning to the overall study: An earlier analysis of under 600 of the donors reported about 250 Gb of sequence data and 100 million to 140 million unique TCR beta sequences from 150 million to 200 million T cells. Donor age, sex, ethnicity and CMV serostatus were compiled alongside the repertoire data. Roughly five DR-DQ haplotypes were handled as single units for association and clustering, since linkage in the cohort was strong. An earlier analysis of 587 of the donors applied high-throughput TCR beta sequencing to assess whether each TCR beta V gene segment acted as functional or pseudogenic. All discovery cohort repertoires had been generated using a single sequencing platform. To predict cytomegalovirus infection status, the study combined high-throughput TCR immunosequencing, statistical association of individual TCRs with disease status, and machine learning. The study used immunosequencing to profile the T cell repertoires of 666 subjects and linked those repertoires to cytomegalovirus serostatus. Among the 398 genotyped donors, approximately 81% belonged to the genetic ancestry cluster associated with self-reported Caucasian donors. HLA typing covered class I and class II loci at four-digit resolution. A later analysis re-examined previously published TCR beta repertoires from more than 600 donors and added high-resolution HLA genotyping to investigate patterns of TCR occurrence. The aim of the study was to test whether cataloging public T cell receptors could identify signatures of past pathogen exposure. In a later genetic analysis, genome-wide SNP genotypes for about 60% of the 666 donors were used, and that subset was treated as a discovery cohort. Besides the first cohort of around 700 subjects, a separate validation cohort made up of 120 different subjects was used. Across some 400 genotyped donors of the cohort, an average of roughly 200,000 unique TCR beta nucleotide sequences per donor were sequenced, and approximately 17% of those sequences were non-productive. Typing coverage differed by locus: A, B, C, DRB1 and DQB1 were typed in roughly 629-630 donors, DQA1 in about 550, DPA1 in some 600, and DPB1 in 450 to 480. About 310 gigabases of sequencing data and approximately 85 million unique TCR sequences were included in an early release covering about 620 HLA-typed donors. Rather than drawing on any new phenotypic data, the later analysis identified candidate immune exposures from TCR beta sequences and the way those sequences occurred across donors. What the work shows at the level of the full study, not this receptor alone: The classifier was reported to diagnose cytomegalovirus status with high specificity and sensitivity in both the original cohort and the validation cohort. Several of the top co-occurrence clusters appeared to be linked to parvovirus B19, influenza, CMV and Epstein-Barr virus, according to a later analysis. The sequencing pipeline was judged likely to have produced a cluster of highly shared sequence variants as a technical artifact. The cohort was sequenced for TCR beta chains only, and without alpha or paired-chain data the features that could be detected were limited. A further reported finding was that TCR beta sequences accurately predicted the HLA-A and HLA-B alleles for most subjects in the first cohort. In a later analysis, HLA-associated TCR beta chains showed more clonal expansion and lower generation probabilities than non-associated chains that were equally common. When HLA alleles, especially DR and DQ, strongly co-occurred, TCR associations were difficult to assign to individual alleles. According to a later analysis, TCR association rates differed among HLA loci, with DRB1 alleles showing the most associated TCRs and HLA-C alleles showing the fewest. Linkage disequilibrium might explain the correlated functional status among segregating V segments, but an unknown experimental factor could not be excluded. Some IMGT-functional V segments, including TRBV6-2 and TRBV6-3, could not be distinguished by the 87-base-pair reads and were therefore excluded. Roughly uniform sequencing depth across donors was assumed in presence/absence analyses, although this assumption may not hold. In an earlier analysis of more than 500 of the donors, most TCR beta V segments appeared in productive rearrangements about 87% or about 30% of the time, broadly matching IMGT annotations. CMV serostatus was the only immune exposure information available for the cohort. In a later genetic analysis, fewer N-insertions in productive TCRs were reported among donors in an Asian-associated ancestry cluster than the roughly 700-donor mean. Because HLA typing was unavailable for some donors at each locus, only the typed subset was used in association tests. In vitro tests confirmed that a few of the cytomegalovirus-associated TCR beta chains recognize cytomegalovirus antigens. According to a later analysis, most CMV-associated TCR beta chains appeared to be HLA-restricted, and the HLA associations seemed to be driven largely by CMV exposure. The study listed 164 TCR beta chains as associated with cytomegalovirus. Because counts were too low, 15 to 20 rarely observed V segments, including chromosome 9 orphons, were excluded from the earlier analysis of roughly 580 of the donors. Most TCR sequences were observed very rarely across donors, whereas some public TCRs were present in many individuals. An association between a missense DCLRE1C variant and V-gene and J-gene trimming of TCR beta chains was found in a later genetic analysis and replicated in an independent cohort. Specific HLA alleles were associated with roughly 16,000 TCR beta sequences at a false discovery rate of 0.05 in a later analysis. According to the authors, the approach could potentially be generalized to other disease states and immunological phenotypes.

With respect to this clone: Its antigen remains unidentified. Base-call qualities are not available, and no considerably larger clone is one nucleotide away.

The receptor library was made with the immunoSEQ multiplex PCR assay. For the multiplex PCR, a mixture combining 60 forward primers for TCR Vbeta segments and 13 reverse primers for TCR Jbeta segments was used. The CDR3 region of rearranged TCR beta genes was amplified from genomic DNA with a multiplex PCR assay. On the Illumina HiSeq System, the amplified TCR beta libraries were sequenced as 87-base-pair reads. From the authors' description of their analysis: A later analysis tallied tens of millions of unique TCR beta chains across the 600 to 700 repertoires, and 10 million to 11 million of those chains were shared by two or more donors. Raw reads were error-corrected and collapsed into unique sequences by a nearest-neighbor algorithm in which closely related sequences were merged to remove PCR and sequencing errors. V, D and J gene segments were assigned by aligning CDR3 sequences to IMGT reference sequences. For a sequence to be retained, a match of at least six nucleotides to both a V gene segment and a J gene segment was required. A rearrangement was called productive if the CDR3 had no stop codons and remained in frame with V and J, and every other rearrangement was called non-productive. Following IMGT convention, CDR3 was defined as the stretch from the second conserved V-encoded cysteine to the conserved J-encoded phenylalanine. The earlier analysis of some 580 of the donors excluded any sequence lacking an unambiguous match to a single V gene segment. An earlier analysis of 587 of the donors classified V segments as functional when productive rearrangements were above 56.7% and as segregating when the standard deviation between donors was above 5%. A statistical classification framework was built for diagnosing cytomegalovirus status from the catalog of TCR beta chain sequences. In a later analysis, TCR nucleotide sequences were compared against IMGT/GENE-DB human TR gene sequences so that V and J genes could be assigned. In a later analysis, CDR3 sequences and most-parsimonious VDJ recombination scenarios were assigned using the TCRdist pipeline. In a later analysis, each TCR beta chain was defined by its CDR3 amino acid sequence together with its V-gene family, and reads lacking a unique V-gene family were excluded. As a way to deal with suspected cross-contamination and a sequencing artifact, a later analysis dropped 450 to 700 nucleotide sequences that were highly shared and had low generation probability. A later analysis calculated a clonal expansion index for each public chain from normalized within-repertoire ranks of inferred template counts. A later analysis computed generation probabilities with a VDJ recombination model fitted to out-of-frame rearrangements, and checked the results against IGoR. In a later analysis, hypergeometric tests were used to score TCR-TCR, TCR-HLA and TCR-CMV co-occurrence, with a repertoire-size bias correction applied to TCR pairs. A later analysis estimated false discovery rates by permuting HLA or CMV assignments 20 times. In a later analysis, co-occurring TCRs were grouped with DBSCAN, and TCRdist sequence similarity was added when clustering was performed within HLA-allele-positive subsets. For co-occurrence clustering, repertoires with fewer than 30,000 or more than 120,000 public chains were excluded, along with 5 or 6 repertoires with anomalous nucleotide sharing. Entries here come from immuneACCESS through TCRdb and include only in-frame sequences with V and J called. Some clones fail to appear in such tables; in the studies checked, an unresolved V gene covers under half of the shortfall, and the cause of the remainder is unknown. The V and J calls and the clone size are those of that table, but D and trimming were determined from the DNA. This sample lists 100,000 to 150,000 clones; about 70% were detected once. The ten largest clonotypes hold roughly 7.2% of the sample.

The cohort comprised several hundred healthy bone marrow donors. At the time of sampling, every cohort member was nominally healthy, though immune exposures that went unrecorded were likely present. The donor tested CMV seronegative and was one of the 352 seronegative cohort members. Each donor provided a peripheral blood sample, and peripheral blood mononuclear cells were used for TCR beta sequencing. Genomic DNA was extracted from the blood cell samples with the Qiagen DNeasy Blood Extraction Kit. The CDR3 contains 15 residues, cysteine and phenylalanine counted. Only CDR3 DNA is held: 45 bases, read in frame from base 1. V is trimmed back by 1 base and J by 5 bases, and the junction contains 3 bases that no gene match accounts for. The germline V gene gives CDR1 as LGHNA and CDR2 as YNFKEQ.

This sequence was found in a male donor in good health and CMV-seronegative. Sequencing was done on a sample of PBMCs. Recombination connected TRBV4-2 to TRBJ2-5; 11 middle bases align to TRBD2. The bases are TGTGCCAGCAGCCAAGGTAGCGGGGGGGCCGAGACCCAGTACTTC. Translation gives CASSQGSGGAETQYF.